The rows below give T cell receptor beta chains drawn from one sample of a study of blood T cells in healthy people across ages. Using its own MiXCR run on the 5' RACE reads, TCRdb lists one record per CDR3 protein. The sample lists over a million distinct CDR3 sequences; roughly 40% were seen once. Material for sequencing was blood. These receptors all stem from a young woman in good health. Both conserved end residues are trimmed from each CDR3. A D gene is named only where the DNA matches it firmly. Some rows mark clone size as missing; the rest say once, few, many or name a class of expanded clone.

>-|TRBJ2-1|TRBD2|TRBV6-2/TRBV6-3
ASSLGLAKVPYNEQF
>-|TRBJ2-3|TRBD2|TRBV10-3
AISLAGTSGSTDTQY
>-|-|-|TRBV9
ASSDSGAPYNEQY
>few|TRBJ2-2|TRBD1|TRBV20-1
SASTAGQGRGTGELF
>-|TRBJ1-1|TRBD1|TRBV15
ATSRGDRDLTEAF
>many|TRBJ2-5|-|TRBV24-1
ATSDLGETQY
>few|TRBJ1-2|-|TRBV6-1
ASSENPGAPSGYT
>-|TRBJ1-1|TRBD1|TRBV11-2
ASSVTGENNEAF
>few|TRBJ2-5|TRBD2|TRBV12-3/TRBV12-4
ASSLGLAGSYQETQY
>-|TRBJ1-5|-|TRBV10-3
AISLDGTANSNQPQH
>once|TRBJ2-3|-|TRBV24-1
ATSDFRGITQY
>once|-|-|TRBV3-1
ASSQEGSVDETQY